This T cell receptor (beta chain) was sequenced in a study of read filtering for tumor transcriptome and immune sequencing. Notes on the study in general: About four fifths of IR-seq clonotypes had one read, totaling about 3.5% of reads; RNA-seq: roughly 76% and 46%.

Molecular barcoded adaptors covering alpha/delta and beta/gamma chains were used on 400 to 450 ng RNA. A single record per CDR3 protein comes from TCRdb applying MiXCR to the reads. The sample has 50,000 or so distinct CDR3 sequences, around 12% seen once. Many counts were recorded for this clonotype. Its specificity is unknown. The clonotype comes from a donor at least 40 years old with multiple myeloma. Material for sequencing was a population of CD138-negative cells sorted from bone marrow.

The CDR3 DNA follows: TGTGCCACCAGTGAGGCGGGAGGGTGGCAGCCCCAGCATTTT. Its protein is CATSEAGGWQPQHF. V usage is TRBV24-1 and J usage is TRBJ1-5; D call uncertain. Per the germline V gene, CDR1 is KGHDR and CDR2 is SFDVKD. The CDR3 consists of 14 residues. The V end lost 4 bases, the J end lost 7 bases, and 13 bases lay between the germline ends.